A single sample is the source of the 15 T cell receptor beta chains below, sequenced in a study of blood T cell repertoires in COVID-19. Clones were sequenced by immunoSEQ multiplex PCR, and TCRdb holds only the in-frame ones, with some missing. Altogether around 280,000 clones are present, roughly 87% being singletons, with the ten largest covering 2.2%. Sequences were obtained from peripheral blood. The receptors originated from a woman between 45 and 60 years old who had recovered from COVID-19.

The chain joins TRBV30 to TRBJ1-1; no reliable D call. Germline lookup yields CDR1 GTSNPN and CDR2 SVGIG (reference sequence). The CDR3 contains 15 residues. Trimming shortened V by 1 base and J by 1 base, and 13 bases separated the two germline ends. The CDR3 sequence: CAWSAFAKPNTEAFF. The CDR3 bases are TGTGCCTGGAGTGCCTTTGCCAAGCCGAACACTGAAGCTTTCTTT.

The rearrangement links TRBV30 to TRBJ1-2; the match to TRBD1 covers 7 bases. Germline trimming cut 1 base from V and 12 bases from J; bases unmatched to any gene: 8. This CDR3 region has 12 residues. Per the germline V gene, CDR1 is GTSNPN and CDR2 is SVGIG (reference sequence). The CDR3 bases are TGTGCCTGGAGTGGGGGACAGCCGCGGCACACCTTC. Protein sequence: CAWSGGQPRHTF.

V and J are TRBV15 and TRBJ2-3, with D possibly matching TRBD2 (5 bases). The CDR3 contains 14 residues. Trimming pared 5 bases from V and 4 bases from J, leaving 13 bases between. Germline-derived CDR1 and CDR2 are LNHNV and YYDKDF (reference sequence). The CDR3 sequence is CATSFRESPDTQYF. The DNA for the CDR3 is TGTGCCACCAGCTTCCGGGAATCCCCAGATACGCAGTATTTT.

This clone was observed a single time. The gene calls are TRBV6-2 or TRBV6-3 and TRBJ1-1; 7 bases line up with TRBD1. Germline CDR1 MNHEY, CDR2 SVGEGT. The trim removed 0 bases at V and 4 bases at J, leaving 14 bases unmatched. The CDR3 runs 18 residues. The CDR3: CASSYSRGGDSMSTEAFF. The CDR3 DNA sequence: TGTGCCAGCAGTTACTCGAGAGGGGGCGACTCCATGAGCACTGAAGCTTTCTTT.

This rearrangement joins TRBV7-6 to TRBJ2-7; a possible D gene is TRBD1 (5 bases). The V and J ends lost 5 bases and 5 bases respectively, with 7 bases between them. Germline-derived CDR1 and CDR2 are SGHVS and FNYEAQ. This CDR3 has 11 amino acids. The CDR3 protein is CASSPRDEQYF. The CDR3 bases are TGTGCCAGCAGCCCCAGGGACGAGCAGTACTTC.

The chain links TRBV11-2 to TRBJ1-2; 7 nucleotides line up with TRBD1. CDR1 is SGHAT and CDR2 is FQNNGV in the germline V gene. The CDR3 has 15 amino acids. Trimming at V came to 5 bases and at J to 3 bases, leaving 9 bases not matched to a gene. The CDR3, as DNA: TGTGCCAGCAGCCCCCGAGGGGGCACCTACTATGGCTACACCTTC. Translated, it gives CASSPRGGTYYGYTF.

The CDR3 DNA reads as TGCAGCGTTCGGTCAGGCTCTCAGTTAGATACGCAGTATTTT. As protein: CSVRSGSQLDTQYF. The rearrangement uses TRBV29-1 and TRBJ2-3; D is uncertain. This CDR3 comprises 14 residues. V was pared by 5 bases and J by 5 bases, with 17 bases between. Germline V gene data show CDR1 as SQVTM and CDR2 as ANQGSEA.

V gene TRBV27 combines with J gene TRBJ2-1, with TRBD1 identical over 8 bases. CDR1 and CDR2 (germline): MNHEY, SMNVEV (reference sequence). This CDR3 is built from 14 residues. V dropped 8 bases and J dropped 4; count of bases not matched to a gene: 7. CDR3 DNA: TGTGCCAGCGCGGACAGGGACCCTTACAATGAGCAGTTCTTC. It encodes CASADRDPYNEQFF.

V and J are TRBV7-8 and TRBJ1-5, with D hard to call. CDR1 is SGHVS, CDR2 FQNEAQ, per germline. There are 14 residues in the CDR3. V lost 1 base, J lost 7 bases, and 11 bases lay in between. The CDR3 coding sequence is TGTGCCAGCAGCTTAGGCACAGAAGTACAGCCCCAGCATTTT. This encodes CASSLGTEVQPQHF. The full variable domain, with the rest looked up from reference TRBV7-8 and TRBJ1-5, is GAGVSQSPRYKVAKRGQDVALRCDPISGHVSLFWYQQALGQGPEFLTYFQNEAQLDKSGLPSDRFFAERPEGSVSTLKIQRTQQEDSAVYLCASSLGTEVQPQHFGDGTRLSIL.

The gene calls are TRBV10-3 and TRBJ2-3; 7 bases are shared with TRBD2. The CDR3 loop spans 13 amino acids. CDR1 and CDR2 from the germline V gene are ENHRY and SYGVKD. V shed 8 bases and J 0 bases; nucleotides not matched to a gene: 2. For the CDR3, the DNA is TGTGCCATCGCGGGAGACAGCACAGATACGCAGTATTTT. Residues: CAIAGDSTDTQYF.

The rearrangement joins TRBV13 to TRBJ1-2, with D possibly matching TRBD1 (5 bases). The CDR3 consists of 13 residues. V gave up 0 bases and J gave up 5 bases, with 7 bases separating them. Germline V CDR1 and CDR2: PRHDT, FYEKMQ (reference sequence). The CDR3: CASSLGQGYGYTF. The CDR3, as DNA: TGTGCCAGCAGCTTAGGCCAGGGTTATGGCTACACCTTC.

The chain combines TRBV19 with TRBJ1-1; 9 nucleotides match TRBD1. CDR3 length: 14 amino acids. Germline CDR1 LNHDA, CDR2 SQIVND (reference sequence). V shed 4 bases, J shed 1 base, and the junction held 1 base outside the gene matches. CDR3 bases: TGTGCCAGTAGTAGGGGACAGGGGAACACTGAAGCTTTCTTT. It yields the protein CASSRGQGNTEAFF.

The chain links TRBV7-2 to TRBJ2-1, with D perhaps TRBD2 (5 bases). Looked up from germline, CDR1 is SGHTA and CDR2 is FQGNSA. The CDR3 loop spans 14 amino acids. Trimming took off 2 bases at V and 8 bases at J, with 13 bases between the two ends. The CDR3 reads CASSLRERSYEQFF. The CDR3 nucleotides are TGTGCCAGCAGCTTACGGGAACGGTCGTATGAGCAGTTCTTC.

This chain connects TRBV19 to TRBJ1-3, with TRBD1 identical over 10 bases. Germline-derived CDR1 and CDR2 are LNHDA and SQIVND (reference sequence). The trim removed 3 bases at V and 4 bases at J, leaving 6 bases unmatched. The CDR3 spans 16 residues. CDR3: CASSITGTGAGNTIYF. CDR3 DNA: TGTGCCAGTAGTATTACCGGGACAGGGGCCGGAAACACCATATATTTT.

This clone was counted once. This sample also contains other DNA sequences that code for the same CDR3. The chain's CDR3 is CASSLAGGPLNEQFF. The CDR3 DNA follows: TGTGCCAGCAGTTTAGCGGGAGGGCCGCTCAATGAGCAGTTCTTC. This sequence joins TRBV28 and TRBJ2-1, with TRBD2 identical over 9 bases. Trimming took 2 bases from V and 6 from J; bases not matched to a gene: 5. CDR3 length: 15 amino acids. The germline CDR1 and CDR2 sequences are MDHEN and SYDVKM.